The 29 T cell receptor beta chains given below trace back to one sample, sequenced in a study of T cell responses to AZD1222 COVID-19 vaccine. Assay used: immunoSEQ multiplex PCR; TCRdb lists only in-frame clones, some missing. The sample includes about 110,000 clones, about nine tenths of them seen just once. Specimen: peripheral blood, collected on day 0 of AZD1222 vaccination. The receptors come from an adult in good health.

The chain joins TRBV11-2 to TRBJ2-7; D ambiguous. V was clipped by 3 bases and J by 4 bases, with 16 bases between them. Germline CDR1 reads SGHAT; CDR2 reads FQNNGV. This CDR3 has 15 residues. This CDR3 is CASSFGGLALYEQYF. CDR3 DNA: TGTGCCAGCAGCTTTGGTGGGCTTGCCCTTTACGAGCAGTACTTC. The variable domain in full, completed from reference TRBV11-2 and TRBJ2-7, reads EAGVAQSPRYKIIEKRQSVAFWCNPISGHATLYWYQQILGQGPKLLIQFQNNGVVDDSQLPKDRFSAERLKGVDSTLKIQPAKLEDSAVYLCASSFGGLALYEQYFGPGTRLTVT.

This clone was found a few times. The same CDR3 arises from other DNA sequences in this sample as well. This chain links TRBV6-5 with TRBJ1-1, with TRBD1 matching over 7 bases. The CDR3 length is 14 residues. Germline V gives CDR1 MNHEY, CDR2 SVGAGI. Trimming took 6 bases from V and 1 from J; bases not matched to a gene: 5. CDR3 sequence: CASRRRTGNTEAFF. CDR3 in DNA: TGTGCCAGCAGAAGAAGGACAGGGAACACTGAAGCTTTCTTT.

The V call is TRBV5-1, the J call TRBJ2-5; TRBD2 agrees at 8 bases. The CDR3 contains 14 residues. With V trimmed by 10 bases and J by 5 bases, 13 bases remained unmatched. From germline, CDR1 is SGHRS and CDR2 YFSETQ. CDR3 protein: CARTGGAAEETQYF. The CDR3 DNA reads TGCGCCCGCACGGGGGGGGCGGCGGAGGAGACCCAGTACTTC.

This clone was detected only once. V gene TRBV7-2 combines with J gene TRBJ2-1, with D maybe TRBD1 (5 bases). Trimming pared 3 bases from V and 4 bases from J, leaving 10 bases between. The CDR3 is 14 residues long. Germline V gene data show CDR1 as SGHTA and CDR2 as FQGNSA. For the CDR3, the DNA is TGTGCCAGCAGCTTTATGCAGGGTTACAATGAGCAGTTCTTC. Protein product: CASSFMQGYNEQFF.

The chain uses TRBV19 and TRBJ1-1; the D gene is possibly TRBD1 (5 bases). Germline V lookup: CDR1 LNHDA, CDR2 SQIVND (reference sequence). V lost 2 bases and J 5 bases, leaving 21 bases between the germline ends. This CDR3 contains 17 residues. This chain's CDR3 is CASSIRGSPPPPTEAFF. The CDR3 DNA reads as TGTGCCAGTAGTATAAGGGGTTCCCCACCCCCCCCTACTGAAGCTTTCTTT.

V and J are TRBV3-1 (or the pseudogene TRBV3-2) and TRBJ1-1; D might be TRBD1 (5 bases). Trimming took 1 base from V and 0 from J, leaving 15 bases between them. Germline V lookup: CDR1 LGHDT, CDR2 YNNKEL (reference sequence). The CDR3 is made up of 17 amino acids. CDR3 sequence reads: CASSQGAGWVMNTEAFF. DNA of the CDR3: TGTGCCAGCAGCCAAGGGGCAGGGTGGGTCATGAACACTGAAGCTTTCTTT.

V usage is TRBV11-2 and J usage is TRBJ1-2; the D gene is possibly TRBD1 (5 bases). Germline V gene data show CDR1 as SGHAT and CDR2 as FQNNGV. Trimming pared 5 bases from V and 0 bases from J, leaving 7 bases between. The CDR3 is 13 amino acids. CDR3 in amino acids: CASSVDTNYGYTF. The CDR3 nucleotides read TGTGCCAGCAGCGTGGACACTAACTATGGCTACACCTTC.

This clone was observed a single time. This rearrangement joins TRBV5-4 to TRBJ1-4, with a possible D match to TRBD1 (6 bases). V dropped 3 bases and J dropped 7 bases, with 16 bases sitting between them. The CDR3 extends over 15 amino acids. From germline, CDR1 is SGHNT and CDR2 YYREEE (reference sequence). For the CDR3, the DNA is TGTGCCAGCAGCTCCGCCGGGGGGGGCGGTGAAAAACTGTTTTTT. Its translation: CASSSAGGGGEKLFF.

The chain uses TRBV9 and TRBJ1-1; D remains ambiguous. Germline V gives CDR1 SGDLS, CDR2 YYNGEE. The CDR3 totals 12 residues. V shed 4 bases and J shed 5 bases, with 9 bases lying between them. The CDR3 DNA reads as TGTGCCAGCAGCTCTAGGGATACTGAAGCTTTCTTT. Amino acids: CASSSRDTEAFF.

This sequence joins TRBV28 and TRBJ1-1, with D maybe TRBD1 (6 bases). Germline CDR1 MDHEN, CDR2 SYDVKM. There are 12 residues in the CDR3. V was pared by 6 bases and J by 8 bases, with 13 bases between. This chain's CDR3 is CASSPGGAEAFF. The DNA for the CDR3 is TGTGCCAGCAGCCCCGGGGGCGCAGAAGCTTTCTTT.

This clone was recorded only once. This chain joins TRBV4-1 and TRBJ2-1; 7 bases are a match to TRBD1. From germline, CDR1 is MGHRA and CDR2 YSYEKL. Trimming at V came to 3 bases and at J to 4 bases, leaving 0 bases not matched to a gene. This CDR3 comprises 13 residues. The CDR3 sequence: CASSQTGYNEQFF. DNA for the CDR3: TGCGCCAGCAGCCAGACAGGGTACAATGAGCAGTTCTTC.

This clone was seen more than once but under ten times. J is TRBJ2-7 and V is TRBV27; D might be TRBD2 (6 bases). The ends were cut back, 0 bases at V and 4 bases at J, with 7 bases in the middle. This CDR3 spans 13 amino acids. Germline V gene sequence: CDR1 MNHEY, CDR2 SMNVEV (reference sequence). CDR3 in amino acids: CASSLSGGYEQYF. In DNA form, the CDR3 reads TGTGCCAGCAGTTTATCGGGGGGTTACGAGCAGTACTTC.

The chain links TRBV11-2 to TRBJ2-5, with 8 bases identical to TRBD2. CDR1 SGHAT and CDR2 FQNNGV come from the germline V gene. Unmatched junction bases numbered 4, after V lost 1 base and J lost 3 bases. This CDR3 contains 15 residues. The CDR3 loop reads CASSLGGGPKETQYF. The DNA of the CDR3 is TGTGCCAGCAGCTTAGGCGGGGGGCCGAAAGAGACCCAGTACTTC. The entire variable domain, with the rest obtained from reference TRBV11-2 and TRBJ2-5, is as follows: EAGVAQSPRYKIIEKRQSVAFWCNPISGHATLYWYQQILGQGPKLLIQFQNNGVVDDSQLPKDRFSAERLKGVDSTLKIQPAKLEDSAVYLCASSLGGGPKETQYFGPGTRLLVL.

This clone was counted once. The chain uses TRBV27 and TRBJ2-2; tentatively, D is TRBD1 or TRBD2 (6 bases each). V lost 6 bases to trimming and J lost 3 bases, with 20 bases between them. Germline values: CDR1 MNHEY, CDR2 SMNVEV (reference sequence). This CDR3 is built from 17 residues. CDR3 coding DNA: TGTGCCAGCAGCCGCGACGGGGGCGAGTTTTACACCGGGGAGCTGTTTTTT. Its protein is CASSRDGGEFYTGELFF.

The chain employs TRBV7-8 and TRBJ2-5, with D possibly being TRBD1 or TRBD2 (6 bases each). Germline CDR1 and CDR2: SGHVS and FQNEAQ. This CDR3 comprises 17 residues. With 2 bases removed from V and 2 bases from J, the gap between germline ends came to 18 bases. The CDR3 sequence is CASSLSVQGRRQETQYF. The CDR3 DNA is TGTGCCAGCAGCTTATCGGTTCAGGGGAGGAGGCAAGAGACCCAGTACTTC.

The chain links TRBV5-1 to TRBJ1-4; D unresolved. Trimming stripped 0 bases from V and 7 bases from J, with 13 bases between. The CDR3 is 15 amino acids. Germline V gives CDR1 SGHRS, CDR2 YFSETQ. CDR3 DNA sequence: TGCGCCAGCAGCTTGGCATCGGGGTTGGGTGAAAAACTGTTTTTT. Encoded protein: CASSLASGLGEKLFF.

The V gene is TRBV28, the J gene TRBJ2-5; possibly TRBD1 or TRBD2 for D (6 bases each). The germline CDR1 and CDR2 sequences are MDHEN and SYDVKM. Trimming removed 1 base at V and 5 bases at J, with 23 bases between. The CDR3 has 18 amino acids. The CDR3, as DNA: TGTGCCAGCAGTTTATCGGGCCGATGGGGGGCGGAGGATGAGACCCAGTACTTC. Its protein product is CASSLSGRWGAEDETQYF.

V is TRBV7-2 and J is TRBJ2-7; D tentatively fits TRBD1 or TRBD2 (7 bases each). Germline values: CDR1 SGHTA, CDR2 FQGNSA. V was clipped by 5 bases and J by 4 bases, with 15 bases between them. The CDR3 sequence is 14 residues long. The CDR3 bases are TGTGCCAGCAGCAGACAGGGAGGGTCGTACGAGCAGTACTTC. Its protein is CASSRQGGSYEQYF.

This chain uses TRBV12-5 with TRBJ2-7; 7 bases fit TRBD1. J lost 5 bases, V lost 6 bases, and 4 bases had no gene match. This CDR3 region has 12 residues. CDR1 is LGHNT, CDR2 FRNRAP, per germline. The CDR3 reads CASGPQGNEQYF. CDR3 nucleotide sequence: TGTGCTAGTGGCCCACAGGGGAACGAGCAGTACTTC. The complete variable domain, with remaining parts taken from reference TRBV12-5 and TRBJ2-7, reads DARVTQTPRHKVTEMGQEVTMRCQPILGHNTVFWYRQTMMQGLELLAYFRNRAPLDDSGMPKDRFSAEMPDATLATLKIQPSEPRDSAVYFCASGPQGNEQYFGPGTRLTVT.

The chain carries TRBV19 and TRBJ2-1; 9 positions agree with TRBD1. The ends lost 5 bases at V and 7 bases at J; junction bases unmatched: 9. Germline V lookup: CDR1 LNHDA, CDR2 SQIVND (reference sequence). This CDR3 has 15 residues. CDR3 sequence reads: CASSLPGQGRNEQFF. The CDR3 DNA reads as TGTGCCAGTAGTCTACCAGGACAGGGGCGGAATGAGCAGTTCTTC.

This clone was seen only once. V is TRBV2 and J is TRBJ1-4; perhaps TRBD1 as D (6 bases). This CDR3 has 15 amino acids. The germline V gene has CDR1 SNHLY and CDR2 FYNNEI. V dropped 4 bases and J dropped 3 bases, with 12 bases sitting between them. CDR3 protein: CASSARGGSNEKLFF. The CDR3 DNA sequence: TGTGCCAGCAGTGCTAGGGGGGGGTCTAATGAAAAACTGTTTTTT.

V usage is TRBV7-2 and J usage is TRBJ2-3; TRBD2 matches 13 bases. The V and J ends lost 5 bases and 7 bases, in that order; junction bases with no gene match: 15. Germline CDR1 SGHTA, CDR2 FQGNSA. The CDR3 spans 18 residues. CDR3 sequence: CASSPNAAGLAGTNTQYF. The DNA of the CDR3 is TGTGCCAGCAGCCCAAACGCCGCGGGACTAGCGGGGACAAATACGCAGTATTTT.

This chain uses TRBV6-1 with TRBJ2-6; no clear D. The CDR3 extends over 15 amino acids. The ends were cut back, 2 bases at V and 4 bases at J, with 9 bases in the middle. CDR1 is MNHNS and CDR2 is SASEGT in the germline V gene. The CDR3 loop is CASSESSGGANVLTF. Here the CDR3 DNA reads TGTGCCAGCAGTGAATCCTCTGGGGGGGCCAACGTCCTGACTTTC.

This rearrangement joins TRBV7-8 to TRBJ2-6; no definite D call. V was clipped by 5 bases and J by 0 bases, with 17 bases between them. From germline, CDR1 is SGHVS and CDR2 FQNEAQ. CDR3 length: 18 amino acids. The CDR3 region is CASSPRGSSLSGANVLTF. The CDR3 DNA follows: TGTGCCAGCAGCCCCCGCGGTAGTAGTCTCTCTGGGGCCAACGTCCTGACTTTC. The whole variable domain, remainder taken from reference TRBV7-8 and TRBJ2-6, is GAGVSQSPRYKVAKRGQDVALRCDPISGHVSLFWYQQALGQGPEFLTYFQNEAQLDKSGLPSDRFFAERPEGSVSTLKIQRTQQEDSAVYLCASSPRGSSLSGANVLTFGAGSRLTVL.

The rearrangement joins TRBV6-4 to TRBJ1-2; D possibly corresponds to TRBD1 (5 bases). The germline V gene encodes CDR1 MRHNA and CDR2 SNTAGT. The length of the CDR3 is 13 residues. Deletions cut 2 bases from V and 8 bases from J, with 12 bases between. The CDR3 nucleotides are TGTGCCAGCAGTGACGGGGGAATCTACGGCTACACCTTC. Translated: CASSDGGIYGYTF.

The chain combines TRBV20-1 with TRBJ2-4; D possibly corresponds to TRBD2 (6 bases). V lost 3 bases, J lost 8 bases, and 11 bases lay in between. Germline CDR1 DFQATT, CDR2 SNEGSKA (reference sequence). The CDR3 is 12 amino acids. The CDR3 DNA is TGCAGTGCTAGTGGAGGGGCGGACATTCAGTACTTC. This sequence encodes CSASGGADIQYF.

This CDR3 reads CASRGLGRGNQPQHF. As DNA, the CDR3 is TGTGCCAGCAGGGGGTTAGGCAGGGGGAATCAGCCCCAGCATTTT. The V call is TRBV28, the J call TRBJ1-5; TRBD1 matches 7 bases. CDR1 MDHEN and CDR2 SYDVKM come from the germline V gene. This CDR3 has 15 amino acids. Trimming took 6 bases from V and 4 from J; bases not matched to a gene: 9. Filled out from reference TRBV28 and TRBJ1-5, the complete variable domain reads DVKVTQSSRYLVKRTGEKVFLECVQDMDHENMFWYRQDPGLGLRLIYFSYDVKMKEKGDIPEGYSVSREKKERFSLILESASTNQTSMYLCASRGLGRGNQPQHFGDGTRLSIL.

This clone was recorded a few times. This sequence joins TRBV6-2 or TRBV6-3 and TRBJ1-1; tentatively, D is TRBD1 (6 bases). From germline, CDR1 is MNHEY and CDR2 SVGEGT. The CDR3 loop spans 14 amino acids. Trimming pared 2 bases from V and 2 bases from J, leaving 9 bases between. Written as DNA, the CDR3 is TGTGCCAGCAGTTACAGGGGGAGTAACACTGAAGCTTTCTTT. Its protein is CASSYRGSNTEAFF.

The chain is built from TRBV7-2 and TRBJ1-4, with 7 nucleotides matching TRBD1. The CDR3 is 14 amino acids. J gave up 7 bases and V 7 bases, and 9 bases lay outside the gene matches. Germline V gives CDR1 SGHTA, CDR2 FQGNSA. CDR3: CASTVTGLGEKLFF. The CDR3 nucleotides are TGTGCCAGCACCGTGACAGGGTTAGGTGAAAAACTGTTTTTT.